These 7 T cell receptor beta chains came from one sample sequenced in a study of response to subunit inactivated influenza vaccine. TCRdb fed the RT-PCR reads into MiXCR, producing one record per CDR3 protein. The table includes about 180,000 distinct CDR3 sequences, approximately 9.2% detected once. Sequencing was performed on non-naive T cells sorted from PBMCs, taken on the day of vaccination. These receptors all stem from a man aged 50 to 59 who received an inactivated influenza vaccine.

The rearrangement uses TRBV6-1 and TRBJ2-7; D gene unclear. Germline V CDR1 and CDR2: MNHNS, SASEGT. The CDR3 is 12 residues long. Trimming pared 4 bases from V and 2 bases from J, leaving 6 bases between. The CDR3 coding sequence is TGTGCCAGCAGTGTGGCTACCTACGAGCAGTACTTC. Translating gives CASSVATYEQYF.

This clonotype has more than one count but fewer than ten. CDR3 sequence reads: CASKGIRAGANVLTF. The CDR3 nucleotides read TGTGCCAGCAAGGGAATCAGGGCTGGGGCCAACGTCCTGACTTTC. V gene TRBV7-2 combines with J gene TRBJ2-6; D might be TRBD1 (5 bases). Germline V gene lookup returns CDR1 SGHTA and CDR2 FQGNSA. The CDR3 loop spans 15 amino acids. Trimming stripped 7 bases from V and 2 bases from J, with 12 bases between.

This chain uses TRBV5-5 with TRBJ1-2; D is unclear. From germline, CDR1 is SGHKS and CDR2 YYEKEE (reference sequence). Trimming cost V 1 base and J 4 bases, with 14 bases left between them. This CDR3 region has 15 residues. CDR3 nucleotide sequence: TGTGCCAGCAGCTTGAGACCGGAGGTGAGCTATGGCTACACCTTC. It yields the protein CASSLRPEVSYGYTF.

This clonotype showed up many times. V and J are TRBV27 and TRBJ1-2; D unresolved. The germline V and J ends were trimmed by 5 bases and 8 bases, with 21 bases remaining between them. Germline V lookup: CDR1 MNHEY, CDR2 SMNVEV (reference sequence). This CDR3 contains 15 residues. In DNA, the CDR3 is TGTGCCAGCAGTCCTACCATTTCGGGAGGTGGGGGCTACACCTTC. It is translated as CASSPTISGGGGYTF.

Ten or more counts support this clonotype. This rearrangement joins TRBV2 to TRBJ2-1; D uncertain. CDR1 is SNHLY and CDR2 is FYNNEI in the germline V gene. Trimming pared 2 bases from V and 7 bases from J, leaving 9 bases between. The CDR3 extends over 13 amino acids. CDR3: CASSERSQNEQFF. CDR3 DNA sequence: TGTGCCAGCAGTGAAAGGTCCCAGAATGAGCAGTTCTTC.

This chain connects TRBV15 to TRBJ2-2; no clear D. V dropped 4 bases and J dropped 6 bases, with 3 bases sitting between them. CDR3 length: 11 residues. Per germline, CDR1 LNHNV and CDR2 YYDKDF (reference sequence). The CDR3 here is CATSNAGELFF. CDR3 nucleotide sequence: TGTGCCACCAGCAACGCCGGGGAGCTGTTTTTT.

This clonotype has ten or more counts. This chain links TRBV5-6 with TRBJ2-6; D is ambiguous. The CDR3 sequence is 15 residues long. Per the germline V gene, CDR1 is SGHDT and CDR2 is YYEEEE. Trimming took 2 bases from V and 0 from J, leaving 6 bases between them. The CDR3 spells CASSFPISGANVLTF. In DNA, the CDR3 is TGTGCCAGCAGCTTTCCGATCTCTGGGGCCAACGTCCTGACTTTC.